The 18 T cell receptor beta chains given below trace back to one sample, sequenced in a study of blood T cell repertoires in COVID-19. Sequencing used immunoSEQ multiplex PCR; TCRdb keeps in-frame clones, though not all of them. The sample has 95,000 to 150,000 clones, roughly 80% seen once; the top ten hold 20% to 25%. The sample was peripheral blood. The origin of the receptors is a human donor in a cohort sampled during active COVID-19.

The chain recombines TRBV5-6 with TRBJ2-7, with a possible D match to TRBD2 (7 bases). The length of the CDR3 is 13 residues. V shed 3 bases and J shed 2 bases, with 9 bases lying between them. Per germline, CDR1 SGHDT and CDR2 YYEEEE. CDR3 sequence (DNA): TGTGCCAGCAGCTCGGGGGGCCCCTACGAGCAGTACTTC. Residues: CASSSGGPYEQYF.

In its sample, this clone was seen a few times. The chain is built from TRBV7-3 and TRBJ1-1; D is unresolved. This CDR3 spans 14 amino acids. Germline assignment: CDR1 SGHTA and CDR2 FQGTGA. V was shortened by 2 bases and J by 1 base, with 8 bases between the two germline ends. The CDR3 DNA sequence: TGTGCCAGCAGCTTAGGGCCAGGGAACACTGAAGCTTTCTTT. Its translation is CASSLGPGNTEAFF. The full variable domain, rest sourced from reference TRBV7-3 and TRBJ1-1, is GAGVSQTPSNKVTEKGKYVELRCDPISGHTALYWYRQSLGQGPEFLIYFQGTGAADDSGLPNDRFFAVRPEGSVSTLKIQRTERGDSAVYLCASSLGPGNTEAFFGQGTRLTVV.

This chain connects TRBV6-5 to TRBJ2-1, with D unresolved. The germline V and J ends were trimmed by 2 bases and 8 bases, with 16 bases remaining between them. Germline CDR1 is MNHEY and CDR2 is SVGAGI. The CDR3 runs 15 residues. CDR3 region: CASSYGAFSGDEQFF. The CDR3 DNA sequence: TGTGCCAGCAGTTACGGAGCGTTTAGTGGAGATGAGCAGTTCTTC.

This chain joins TRBV7-9 and TRBJ1-1; perhaps TRBD1 as D (5 bases). This CDR3 contains 15 residues. The V and J ends lost 4 bases and 1 base respectively, with 13 bases between them. From germline, CDR1 is SEHNR and CDR2 FQNEAQ (reference sequence). CDR3 sequence reads: CASSSRTDKNTEAFF. CDR3 DNA: TGTGCCAGCAGCTCCAGGACGGACAAGAACACTGAAGCTTTCTTT.

The V gene is TRBV5-1, the J gene TRBJ2-5; 9 bases are shared with TRBD1. The V segment lost 0 bases and the J segment 4 bases; nucleotides outside the gene matches: 4. The CDR3 contains 15 residues. Germline V gives CDR1 SGHRS, CDR2 YFSETQ. The CDR3 here is CASSLAGTGRETQYF. The CDR3, as DNA: TGCGCCAGCAGCTTGGCCGGGACAGGGAGAGAGACCCAGTACTTC.

V is TRBV6-2 or TRBV6-3 and J is TRBJ2-7; D not certain. The CDR3 contains 15 residues. Germline V gene data show CDR1 as MNHEY and CDR2 as SVGEGT. Trimming took 4 bases from V and 0 from J, leaving 13 bases between them. The CDR3 DNA reads as TGTGCCAGCAGTTCCGACCCACAGAGCTCCTACGAGCAGTACTTC. Its protein is CASSSDPQSSYEQYF.

The rearrangement links TRBV28 to TRBJ1-2, with a possible D match to TRBD1 (6 bases). V lost 7 bases to trimming and J lost 4 bases, with 19 bases between them. The CDR3 totals 15 residues. Germline CDR1 MDHEN, CDR2 SYDVKM. The DNA for the CDR3 is TGTGCCAGCAAAAAAGGATACGGGGGGGCCTATGGCTACACCTTC. Amino acid sequence: CASKKGYGGAYGYTF.

The V gene is TRBV11-2, the J gene TRBJ2-7, with 9 bases matching TRBD1. The V and J ends lost 2 bases and 6 bases, in that order; junction bases with no gene match: 8. Per germline, CDR1 SGHAT and CDR2 FQNNGV. There are 15 residues in the CDR3. The CDR3, as DNA: TGTGCCAGCAGCTTACTCCGGGACAGGGTCGCCGAGCAGTACTTC. It translates to CASSLLRDRVAEQYF.

This chain links TRBV27 with TRBJ2-7; tentative D call: TRBD2 (5 bases). The V gene's germline CDR1 is MNHEY and CDR2 SMNVEV (reference sequence). The V gene lost 0 bases and the J gene lost 9 bases, with 18 bases spanning the gap. CDR3 length: 15 amino acids. The CDR3 nucleotides are TGTGCCAGCAGTTTATCCGGGGTGACTCGCCCCGCGCAGTACTTC. This encodes CASSLSGVTRPAQYF.

This chain uses TRBV5-6 with TRBJ2-7; D is uncertain. CDR1 is SGHDT and CDR2 is YYEEEE in the germline V gene. V lost 2 bases and J lost 4, with 7 bases in between. The CDR3 spans 12 residues. CDR3 amino acids: CASSFEEYEQYF. CDR3 DNA: TGTGCCAGCAGCTTCGAAGAGTACGAGCAGTACTTC.

There are a few counts of this clone. V usage is TRBV12-3 or TRBV12-4 and J usage is TRBJ2-7; TRBD1 matches at 8 bases. The CDR3 sequence is 13 residues long. V lost 5 bases to trimming and J lost 9 bases; unmatched junction nucleotides: 9. CDR3 coding DNA: TGTGCCAGCAGTCCCACGGACAGGGCCGTGCAGTACTTC. Translation: CASSPTDRAVQYF.

This clone came up once. The chain links TRBV5-1 to TRBJ2-2, with 8 bases matching TRBD1. The CDR3 sequence is 16 residues long. The trim removed 4 bases at V and 4 bases at J, leaving 9 bases unmatched. Per the germline V gene, CDR1 is SGHRS and CDR2 is YFSETQ. The chain's CDR3 is CASSPRQGTPTGELFF. The CDR3 bases are TGCGCCAGCAGCCCGAGACAGGGGACTCCCACCGGGGAGCTGTTTTTT.

The chain couples TRBV6-2 or TRBV6-3 to TRBJ2-2; the match to TRBD2 covers 7 bases. The junction had 8 bases not matched to a gene; V was cut back by 5 bases and J by 2 bases. The V gene's germline CDR1 is MNHEY and CDR2 SVGEGT. The CDR3 totals 16 residues. CDR3 nucleotides: TGTGCCAGCAGTCCCGGGCGGGAGCCCAACACCGGGGAGCTGTTTTTT. This encodes CASSPGREPNTGELFF.

J is TRBJ2-5 and V is TRBV5-1; TRBD1 matches at 8 bases. Germline CDR1 reads SGHRS; CDR2 reads YFSETQ. This CDR3 is 15 amino acids long. J was trimmed by 5 bases and V by 1 base; bases with no gene match: 7. The DNA for the CDR3 is TGCGCCAGCAGCTTGCCGCCAGGGGGCGTTGAGACCCAGTACTTC. This encodes CASSLPPGGVETQYF.

Note on this clone: One junction end does not reproduce the germline sequence, and a read error may be involved. The genes are TRBV3-1 (or the pseudogene TRBV3-2) and TRBJ2-1; TRBD1 matches at 8 bases. Germline assignment: CDR1 LGHDT and CDR2 YNNKEL (reference sequence). The CDR3 runs to 14 residues. Here the CDR3 reads CASSHPGQGNKQFF. In DNA, the CDR3 is TGTGCCAGCAGCCATCCCGGACAGGGCAATAAGCAGTTCTTC.

The V call is TRBV28, the J call TRBJ2-7, with D possibly being TRBD1 (6 bases). The ends were cut back, 7 bases at V and 1 base at J, with 14 bases in the middle. CDR3 size: 14 residues. Germline CDR1 and CDR2: MDHEN and SYDVKM. Here the CDR3 reads CASTVTGRSYEQYF. In nucleotides, the CDR3 is TGTGCCAGCACCGTCACAGGGCGTTCCTACGAGCAGTACTTC.

The J gene is TRBJ1-2, the V gene TRBV29-1; TRBD1 agrees at 10 bases. Trimming at V came to 8 bases and at J to 6 bases, leaving 3 bases not matched to a gene. Germline CDR1 reads SQVTM; CDR2 reads ANQGSEA. The CDR3 runs to 11 residues. The CDR3 nucleotides read TGCAGCTTGGGACAGGGGCATGGCTACACCTTC. Translating gives CSLGQGHGYTF.

V gene TRBV5-8 combines with J gene TRBJ2-5; 8 bases fit TRBD1. Trimming at V came to 3 bases and at J to 5 bases, leaving 3 bases not matched to a gene. This CDR3 has 13 amino acids. Germline V CDR1 and CDR2: SGHTS, YDEGEE. This CDR3 is CASSSRGRETQYF. The CDR3 DNA reads as TGTGCCAGCAGCTCCAGGGGGCGGGAGACCCAGTACTTC.